The 12 T cell receptor beta chains reported below all come from one sample, sequenced in a study of cytomegalovirus exposure and HLA in healthy donors. Primers: 60 Vbeta forward and 13 Jbeta reverse. The method was immunoSEQ multiplex PCR; TCRdb's version includes in-frame clones alone and lacks a portion of them. In the table there are about 170,000 clones, 80% of which are singletons. The sequenced sample was PBMCs. These receptors were collected from a man aged 30-40 years in good health and CMV-seropositive.

Turning to this clone: Compared with germline, one end of the junction differs, possibly owing to a read error. The chain carries TRBV7-9 and TRBJ1-2, with 8 bases fitting TRBD1. Looked up from germline, CDR1 is SEHNR and CDR2 is FQNEAQ (reference sequence). The CDR3 is made up of 12 amino acids. The CDR3 DNA sequence: TGTTCCAGCAGCTCCACAGGGGGGACGGGGGCCTTC. Amino acid sequence: CSSSSTGGTGAF.

This clone has just one count. The chain carries TRBV5-1 and TRBJ1-2; 12 nucleotides agree with TRBD1. Germline V CDR1 and CDR2: SGHRS, YFSETQ. V was pared by 4 bases and J by 5 bases, with 6 bases of the junction left unmatched. CDR3 length: 15 residues. CDR3 nucleotide sequence: TGCGCCAGCAGCACCGGGACAGGGGGCCTGTATGGCTACACCTTC. Translation gives CASSTGTGGLYGYTF.

V usage is TRBV5-1 and J usage is TRBJ2-7; the D gene is possibly TRBD1 (5 bases). CDR3 size: 14 residues. Germline V gene sequence: CDR1 SGHRS, CDR2 YFSETQ. V dropped 0 bases and J dropped 3 bases, with 10 bases sitting between them. The CDR3 DNA reads as TGCGCCAGCAGCTTGGCCAGGGAATACTACGAGCAGTACTTC. As protein: CASSLAREYYEQYF.

V usage is TRBV7-8 and J usage is TRBJ1-2; unclear D gene. The CDR3 has 14 amino acids. Trimming left V 1 base short and J 2 bases short, with 8 bases between. Germline V lookup: CDR1 SGHVS, CDR2 FQNEAQ. The CDR3 loop is CASSLGIANYGYTF. In DNA form, the CDR3 reads TGTGCCAGCAGCTTAGGAATAGCCAACTATGGCTACACCTTC.

This chain joins TRBV19 and TRBJ2-3, with a tentative D call TRBD1 (5 bases). Trimming left V 0 bases short and J 2 bases short, with 15 bases between. The CDR3 spans 17 residues. From germline, CDR1 is LNHDA and CDR2 SQIVND (reference sequence). The CDR3 protein is CASSIDLGRVTTDTQYF. For the CDR3, the DNA is TGTGCCAGTAGTATAGATCTGGGCAGGGTGACCACAGATACGCAGTATTTT. Drawing the rest from reference TRBV19 and TRBJ2-3, the complete variable domain is DGGITQSPKYLFRKEGQNVTLSCEQNLNHDAMYWYRQDPGQGLRLIYYSQIVNDFQKGDIAEGYSVSREKKESFPLTVTSAQKNPTAFYLCASSIDLGRVTTDTQYFGPGTRLTVL.

The J gene is TRBJ1-5, the V gene TRBV6-4; tentatively, D is TRBD1 (6 bases). From germline, CDR1 is MRHNA and CDR2 SNTAGT. V was trimmed by 1 base and J by 0 bases, leaving 16 bases between them. The CDR3 runs 18 residues. CDR3 residues: CASSDCVRQAPSNQPQHF. The CDR3 coding sequence is TGTGCCAGCAGTGACTGCGTAAGACAGGCGCCTAGCAATCAGCCCCAGCATTTT.

The V and J genes are TRBV28 and TRBJ2-3, with 9 bases aligning to TRBD2. The ends lost 5 bases at V and 1 base at J; junction bases unmatched: 7. The CDR3 loop spans 16 amino acids. Germline CDR1 reads MDHEN; CDR2 reads SYDVKM. The DNA for the CDR3 is TGTGCCAGCAGTCCACCCCAGCGGGAGGGCACAGATACGCAGTATTTT. This gives the protein CASSPPQREGTDTQYF.

CDR3 loop: CASSLDRATEAFF. In DNA, the CDR3 is TGTGCCAGCAGCTTGGACAGGGCGACTGAAGCTTTCTTT. The V and J genes are TRBV5-6 and TRBJ1-1, with a tentative D call TRBD1 (6 bases). The CDR3 runs to 13 residues. Trimming removed 0 bases from V and 5 bases from J, with 8 bases in between. Germline V CDR1 and CDR2: SGHDT, YYEEEE.

The V call is TRBV5-1, the J call TRBJ2-7; D not certain. Deletions cut 0 bases from V and 0 bases from J, with 10 bases between. Per the germline V gene, CDR1 is SGHRS and CDR2 is YFSETQ. The CDR3 runs 15 residues. This CDR3 is CASSLVTRYSYEQYF. CDR3 nucleotide sequence: TGCGCCAGCAGCTTGGTCACCAGGTACTCCTACGAGCAGTACTTC.

V is TRBV7-8 and J is TRBJ2-1; 8 nucleotides align to TRBD2. CDR1 and CDR2 (germline): SGHVS, FQNEAQ. V trimming: 5 bases; J trimming: 9 bases; junction bases outside the gene matches: 12. The CDR3 is 15 residues long. Written as DNA, the CDR3 is TGTGCCAGCAGCAAAGGGCCGGGACTAGTCATTGAGCAGTTCTTC. Translating gives CASSKGPGLVIEQFF.

Remarks on this clone: A junction end diverges from the germline sequence, so it may reflect a read error. The rearrangement uses TRBV7-9 and TRBJ1-2; 9 nucleotides align to TRBD1. The CDR3 sequence is 16 residues long. Germline CDR1 reads SEHNR; CDR2 reads FQNEAQ (reference sequence). The CDR3 here is CSSSPPRGTGQDGYTF. CDR3 in DNA: TGTTCCAGCAGCCCCCCCCGCGGGACAGGGCAGGATGGCTACACCTTC.

This clone was seen only a few times. The chain is built from TRBV27 and TRBJ2-1; TRBD1 aligns across 9 bases. CDR3 length: 15 amino acids. Germline CDR1 is MNHEY and CDR2 is SMNVEV (reference sequence). The junction had 8 bases not matched to a gene; V was cut back by 6 bases and J by 5 bases. The CDR3, as DNA: TGTGCCAGCAGGGGAGGGACAGGGATCAACAATGAGCAGTTCTTC. Protein: CASRGGTGINNEQFF.